What follows are 6 T cell receptor beta chains derived from one specimen sequenced in a study of control samples from healthy donors and cancer patients. Here immunoSEQ multiplex PCR was the method, and the copy in TCRdb shows in-frame clones only, minus some. Here the sample spans around 30,000 clones, around 94% being singletons. Sequenced input: blood. These receptors were taken from a man in his 60s in good health.

This chain connects TRBV28 to TRBJ1-4; 7 bases agree with TRBD1. Germline CDR1 and CDR2: MDHEN and SYDVKM. The CDR3 runs 14 residues. V gave up 3 bases and J gave up 4 bases; unmatched junction bases: 2. The CDR3 DNA reads as TGTGCCAGCAGTTTTTCAGGGGGTAATGAAAAACTGTTTTTT. Translation gives CASSFSGGNEKLFF.

The chain is built from TRBV2 and TRBJ1-1; 11 bases align to TRBD1. V trimming: 2 bases; J trimming: 4 bases; junction bases outside the gene matches: 3. The CDR3 runs to 15 residues. Germline-derived CDR1 and CDR2 are SNHLY and FYNNEI. The CDR3 DNA reads as TGTGCCAGCAGTGAAATGGGACAGGGGGTCACTGAAGCTTTCTTT. It specifies CASSEMGQGVTEAFF. The full variable domain, completed using reference TRBV2 and TRBJ1-1, is EPEVTQTPSHQVTQMGQEVILRCVPISNHLYFYWYRQILGQKVEFLVSFYNNEISEKSEIFDDQFSVERPDGSNFTLKIRSTKLEDSAMYFCASSEMGQGVTEAFFGQGTRLTVV.

This chain connects TRBV18 to TRBJ2-2, with 9 bases that match TRBD1. V lost 3 bases, J lost 3 bases, and 2 bases stayed unmatched. The CDR3 is 15 residues long. From germline, CDR1 is KGHSH and CDR2 LQKENI. CDR3 loop: CASSPDRGDTGELFF. The CDR3 DNA follows: TGTGCCAGCTCACCGGACAGGGGAGACACCGGGGAGCTGTTTTTT.

The gene calls are TRBV27 and TRBJ2-5; the D gene is possibly TRBD2 (6 bases). V lost 6 bases and J 4 bases, leaving 15 bases between the germline ends. The CDR3 has 14 amino acids. Per germline, CDR1 MNHEY and CDR2 SMNVEV (reference sequence). The DNA for the CDR3 is TGTGCCAGCAGCTCCGCGGGGACGAGAGAGACCCAGTACTTC. Encoded protein: CASSSAGTRETQYF.

In DNA form, the CDR3 reads TGTGCCAGCAGTGAACGACTTTGTACGGTGGAGGAGGAAGCTTTCTTT. It specifies CASSERLCTVEEEAFF. J is TRBJ1-1 and V is TRBV25-1; D remains unclear. Germline V gene sequence: CDR1 MGHDK, CDR2 SYGVNS. Trimming took off 2 bases at V and 8 bases at J, with 21 bases between the two ends. This CDR3 comprises 16 residues.

This clone was seen a single time. The rearrangement links TRBV23-1 to TRBJ2-5, with D maybe TRBD1 (5 bases). TRBV23-1 is filed as an ORF, its function uncertain. The length of the CDR3 is 15 residues. Trimming shortened V by 0 bases and J by 2 bases, and 10 bases separated the two germline ends. The DNA for the CDR3 is TGCGCCAGCAGTCAATCAGCAGGGAAGCAAGAGACCCAGTACTTC. Translation gives CASSQSAGKQETQYF.